Given below is one TCR beta chain in context. Its specificity is not known. In the PCR, 60 Vbeta and 13 Jbeta primers were used. Sequencing used immunoSEQ multiplex PCR; TCRdb keeps in-frame clones, though not all of them. The table shows 90,000 to 110,000 clones, with roughly 15% occurring only once. The CDR3 consists of 13 residues. V was clipped by 0 bases and J by 2 bases, with 4 bases between them. Germline V CDR1 and CDR2: SNHLY, FYNNEI. The sample belongs to a study of cytomegalovirus exposure and HLA in healthy donors. Findings and caveats of the study: Previously analyzed data showed that most TCR beta V segments were productive at a frequency of about 90% or about 30%. Some V segments, TRBV6-2 and TRBV6-3 among them, were indistinguishable and were therefore excluded.

The V call is TRBV2, the J call TRBJ2-5; D is unclear. The TCR comes from a female donor in good health and CMV-seronegative. The material sequenced was PBMCs. The CDR3: CASSEASQETQYF. CDR3 sequence (DNA): TGTGCCAGCAGTGAAGCGTCTCAAGAGACCCAGTACTTC. Full variable domain (rest looked up from reference TRBV2 and TRBJ2-5): EPEVTQTPSHQVTQMGQEVILRCVPISNHLYFYWYRQILGQKVEFLVSFYNNEISEKSEIFDDQFSVERPDGSNFTLKIRSTKLEDSAMYFCASSEASQETQYFGPGTRLLVL.